The following is a TCR beta chain sequence with its context. Its specificity is not known. Splitting the CD4+ cells yielded a CD45RA+ naive subset and a CD45RA-negative memory subset. Here immunoSEQ multiplex PCR was the method, and the copy in TCRdb shows in-frame clones only, minus some. The sample comprises roughly 2.5 million clones, roughly nine tenths of which are singletons, and 0.13% to 0.15% rests with the top ten. These data come from a study of shared clonotypes between healthy human individuals. Study background: Three plates each covered CD4 naive and memory; CD8 naive two, CD8 memory one.

The study's findings and limits: Sampling included only blood; tissue repertoires likely differ.

The CDR3 covers 14 residues. Germline CDR1 and CDR2: MGHRA and YSYEKL. The germline V and J ends were trimmed by 4 bases and 1 base, with 9 bases remaining between them. The rearrangement uses TRBV4-1 and TRBJ2-3; D unclear. This TCR was recovered from a man in his late teens or twenties in good health. The sequencing sample was made of naive CD4+ T cells sorted from blood. Described subset: CD45RA+ positively selected. For the CDR3, the DNA is TGCGCCAGCAGCCGGGCATCGGGCACAGATACGCAGTATTTT. Amino acids: CASSRASGTDTQYF.